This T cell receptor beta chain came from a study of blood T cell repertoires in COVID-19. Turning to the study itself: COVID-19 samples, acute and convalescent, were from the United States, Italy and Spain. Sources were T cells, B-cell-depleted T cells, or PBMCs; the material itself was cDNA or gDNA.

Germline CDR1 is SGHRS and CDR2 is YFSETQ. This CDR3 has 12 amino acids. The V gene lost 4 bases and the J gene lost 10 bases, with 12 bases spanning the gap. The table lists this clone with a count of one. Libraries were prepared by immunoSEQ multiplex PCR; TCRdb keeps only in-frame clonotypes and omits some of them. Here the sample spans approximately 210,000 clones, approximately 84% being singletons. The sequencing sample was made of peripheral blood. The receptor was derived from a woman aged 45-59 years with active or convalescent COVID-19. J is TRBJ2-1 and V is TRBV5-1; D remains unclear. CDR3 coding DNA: TGCGCCAGCAGCATTCCGCCACGGGAGCAGTTCTTC. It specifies CASSIPPREQFF.